Listed below are T cell receptor beta chains from one sample, sequenced in a study of cytomegalovirus exposure and HLA in healthy donors. Assay used: immunoSEQ multiplex PCR; TCRdb lists only in-frame clones, some missing. Here the sample spans some 160,000 clones, roughly 84% being singletons. Sequenced material: PBMCs. The receptors here all came from a man aged 45-65 years in good health and CMV-seropositive. The CDR3 runs from the conserved cysteine through the conserved F or W. A D gene is named only where the DNA matches it firmly. Clone size appears in some rows only: once, few, many, or a class for an expanded clone.

abundance,d_gene,v_gene,j_gene,CDR3aa,CDR3nt
NA,TRBD2,TRBV28,TRBJ2-1,CASRGSGGYNEQFF,TGTGCCAGCAGGGGTAGCGGGGGATACAATGAGCAGTTCTTC
once,NA,TRBV10-2,TRBJ2-1,CASRLDRSYNEQFF,TGCGCCAGCAGGTTAGACAGGTCCTACAATGAGCAGTTCTTC
NA,TRBD1,TRBV30,TRBJ1-2,CAWSGTGTPYGYTF,TGTGCCTGGAGTGGGACAGGGACCCCCTATGGCTACACCTTC
NA,NA,TRBV11-2,TRBJ2-1,CASSLEARAGEQFF,TGTGCCAGCAGCTTAGAAGCCAGGGCGGGGGAGCAGTTCTTC
NA,TRBD2,TRBV29-1,TRBJ2-1,CSVEGTSGRPSWDDFYNEQFF,TGCAGCGTTGAGGGGACTAGCGGGAGACCTTCCTGGGACGATTTCTACAATGAGCAGTTCTTC
NA,TRBD1,TRBV14,TRBJ1-2,CASSQDLDRGHGYTF,TGTGCCAGCAGCCAAGACTTGGACAGGGGGCATGGCTACACCTTC
NA,TRBD1,TRBV19,TRBJ1-2,CATSPDRGHGYTF,TGTGCCACTAGCCCTGACAGGGGGCACGGCTACACCTTC
NA,TRBD1,TRBV27,TRBJ1-2,CASSPGTGYGYTF,TGTGCCAGCAGTCCGGGGACAGGCTATGGCTACACCTTC
NA,TRBD2,TRBV18,TRBJ2-5,CASSKGLAGIGQETQYF,TGTGCCAGCTCAAAAGGACTAGCGGGAATAGGGCAAGAGACCCAGTACTTC
NA,NA,TRBV5-1,TRBJ1-1,CASSLAGSENTEAFF,TGCGCCAGCAGCTTGGCCGGCAGCGAGAACACTGAAGCTTTCTTT
NA,NA,TRBV5-5,TRBJ1-2,CASSLAASRGGGYTF,TGTGCCAGCAGCTTGGCAGCCTCCAGGGGCGGCGGCTACACCTTC
NA,TRBD1,TRBV5-6,TRBJ1-3,CASSLSRTGSGNTIYF,TGTGCCAGCAGCTTATCCCGGACAGGGTCGGGAAACACCATATATTTT
NA,NA,TRBV5-1,TRBJ1-2,CASSLESSPGYGYTF,TGCGCCAGCAGCTTGGAATCCTCTCCAGGATATGGCTACACCTTC
NA,NA,TRBV27,TRBJ1-2,CASSLFPGNYGYTF,TGTGCCAGCAGTTTATTCCCGGGAAACTATGGCTACACCTTC
few,NA,TRBV18,TRBJ2-4,CASSLYGGLDIQYF,TGTGCCAGCTCCCTTTACGGGGGTTTGGACATTCAGTACTTC
NA,TRBD2,TRBV5-8,TRBJ2-1,CASSLGLAAYNEQFF,TGTGCCAGCAGCTTGGGGCTAGCGGCCTACAATGAGCAGTTCTTC
NA,TRBD2,TRBV10-1,TRBJ2-1,CASSLGLAGVGNEQFF,TGCGCCAGCAGCTTGGGACTAGCGGGAGTGGGCAATGAGCAGTTCTTC
many,NA,TRBV7-9,TRBJ2-2,CATPSLAGELFF,TGTGCCACCCCGAGCTTGGCCGGGGAGCTGTTTTTT
NA,TRBD2,TRBV11-2,TRBJ2-2,CASSSGLAGGPNTGELFF,TGTGCCAGCAGCTCGGGACTAGCGGGAGGGCCGAACACCGGGGAGCTGTTTTTT
NA,TRBD1,TRBV5-1,TRBJ1-1,CASSSQGGNTEAFF,TGCGCCAGCAGCTCCCAGGGGGGTAACACTGAAGCTTTCTTT
NA,TRBD1,TRBV30,TRBJ1-6,CAWTRGTGSPSTYNSPLHF,TGTGCCTGGACAAGGGGGACAGGGAGCCCCAGCACCTATAATTCACCCCTCCACTTT
NA,NA,TRBV5-1,TRBJ1-1,CASSFKTAGSTEAFF,TGCGCCAGCAGCTTCAAAACGGCGGGTTCCACTGAAGCTTTCTTT
NA,NA,TRBV18,TRBJ2-1,CASSRDRTQPPNEQFF,TGTGCCAGCTCACGCGACAGAACCCAACCGCCCAATGAGCAGTTCTTC
NA,TRBD1,TRBV19,TRBJ2-5,CASRTGQETQYF,TGTGCCAGCAGGACAGGCCAAGAGACCCAGTACTTC
NA,NA,TRBV28,TRBJ1-4,CASRDIPGEKLFF,TGTGCCAGCAGGGATATACCGGGGGAAAAACTGTTTTTT
NA,TRBD2,TRBV2,TRBJ2-7,CASSGSYEQYF,TGTGCATCTAGCGGTTCCTACGAGCAGTACTTC
NA,TRBD2,TRBV7-3,TRBJ2-1,CASSLTLAGKREQFF,TGTGCCAGCAGCTTAACGCTAGCGGGGAAACGAGAGCAGTTCTTC
NA,TRBD2,TRBV7-2,TRBJ2-1,CASSFSSGSSYNEQFF,TGTGCCAGCAGTTTCTCTAGCGGGAGCTCCTACAATGAGCAGTTCTTC
NA,NA,TRBV27,TRBJ2-5,CASRPWAQETQYF,TGTGCCAGCAGGCCATGGGCCCAAGAGACCCAGTACTTC
NA,TRBD2,TRBV7-2,TRBJ2-1,CASSSRLAGPPYNEQFF,TGTGCCAGCAGCTCCCGACTAGCGGGGCCGCCCTACAATGAGCAGTTCTTC
NA,NA,TRBV2,TRBJ1-5,CASSETGRNQPQHF,TGTGCCAGCAGTGAAACAGGGCGCAATCAGCCCCAGCATTTT
NA,TRBD1,TRBV7-9,TRBJ1-5,CASSPGTGPEIGPQHF,TGTGCCAGCAGCCCCGGGACAGGGCCTGAAATAGGGCCCCAGCATTTT
once,TRBD1,TRBV11-2,TRBJ1-2,CASSPNRDRGHGGYTF,TGTGCCAGCAGTCCCAACCGGGACAGGGGGCACGGTGGCTACACCTTC
NA,TRBD1,TRBV28,TRBJ2-7,CASSSPDRGRMLMGIYEQYF,TGTGCCAGCAGTAGCCCGGACAGGGGGCGTATGCTAATGGGAATCTACGAGCAGTACTTC
NA,NA,TRBV5-1,TRBJ1-6,CASSLWDINNSPLHF,TGCGCCAGCAGCTTGTGGGACATTAATAATTCACCCCTCCACTTT
NA,TRBD1,TRBV6-5,TRBJ2-7,CASSYGDRSYEQYF,TGTGCCAGCAGTTACGGGGACAGGAGCTACGAGCAGTACTTC
few,TRBD1,TRBV7-9,TRBJ2-5,CASSLGTGRETQYF,TGTGCCAGCAGCTTAGGGACAGGGCGAGAGACCCAGTACTTC
NA,TRBD2,TRBV5-5,TRBJ2-7,CASSLALASGPYEQYF,TGTGCCAGCAGCTTGGCCTTGGCTAGCGGTCCCTACGAGCAGTACTTC
NA,NA,TRBV25-1,TRBJ1-1,CASSEGGNTEAFF,TGTGCCAGCAGTGAGGGGGGGAACACTGAAGCTTTCTTT
NA,NA,TRBV11-2,TRBJ1-2,CASSPTVDYGYTF,TGTGCCAGCAGCCCGACAGTAGACTATGGCTACACCTTC
once,NA,TRBV27,TRBJ2-1,CASSLSRIRNEQFF,TGTGCCAGCAGTTTATCGAGGATTAGGAATGAGCAGTTCTTC
NA,TRBD1,TRBV28,TRBJ1-5,CASSLTGGNEPQHF,TGTGCCAGCAGTCTGACAGGGGGGAATGAGCCCCAGCATTTT
NA,TRBD1,TRBV6-5,TRBJ1-2,CASSFRTGGGYGYTF,TGTGCCAGCAGTTTCCGGACAGGGGGCGGCTATGGCTACACCTTC
NA,NA,TRBV7-3,TRBJ2-1,CASSRGAGDNEQFF,TGTGCCAGCAGTAGGGGGGCGGGAGACAATGAGCAGTTCTTC
NA,NA,TRBV4-1,TRBJ1-1,CASSQAPTGNAGEAFF,TGCGCCAGCAGCCAGGCCCCAACAGGGAATGCAGGTGAAGCTTTCTTT
NA,TRBD1,TRBV11-3,TRBJ2-2,CASSLRGYPGQGNTGELFF,TGTGCCAGCAGCTTAAGGGGGTACCCGGGACAGGGTAACACCGGGGAGCTGTTTTTT
NA,TRBD2,TRBV6-5,TRBJ2-3,CASRPSGRVPDTQYF,TGTGCCAGCAGACCTAGCGGGAGGGTCCCAGATACGCAGTATTTT
NA,NA,TRBV7-9,TRBJ2-3,CASSLSRGTQYF,TGTGCCAGCAGCCTTAGCCGAGGTACGCAGTATTTT
NA,NA,TRBV9,TRBJ1-4,CASSDRATNEKLFF,TGTGCCAGCAGCGACAGGGCCACTAATGAAAAACTGTTTTTT
NA,NA,TRBV28,TRBJ1-1,CASASRGEAFF,TGTGCCAGCGCCTCACGGGGTGAAGCTTTCTTT
NA,TRBD2,TRBV9,TRBJ2-2,CASSFSGRAAGELFF,TGTGCCAGCAGCTTTAGCGGGAGGGCGGCCGGGGAGCTGTTTTTT
NA,TRBD1,TRBV6-5,TRBJ1-3,CASSRGQGVNTIYF,TGTGCCAGCAGCCGGGGACAGGGGGTAAACACCATATATTTT
NA,TRBD1,TRBV29-1,TRBJ1-2,CSGVTQGAGGYTF,TGCAGCGGTGTCACACAGGGGGCCGGCGGCTACACCTTC
NA,TRBD1,TRBV19,TRBJ2-1,CASSVGQGATDEQFF,TGTGCCAGTAGTGTAGGACAGGGGGCGACCGATGAGCAGTTCTTC
NA,TRBD2,TRBV4-2,TRBJ2-3,CARISGMAAQYF,TGTGCCAGGATAAGCGGGATGGCGGCGCAGTATTTT
NA,NA,TRBV19,TRBJ1-1,CASNQGASTEAFF,TGTGCCAGTAACCAGGGCGCGAGCACTGAAGCTTTCTTT
NA,NA,TRBV25-1,TRBJ2-2,CASSGHRDTGELFF,TGTGCCAGCAGTGGACACAGGGACACCGGGGAGCTGTTTTTT
once,TRBD1,TRBV19,TRBJ1-4,CASSPGQGIARSF,TGTGCCAGTTCCCCGGGACAGGGAATAGCGAGGAGTTTT
NA,TRBD1,TRBV29-1,TRBJ2-3,CSVRTGESGQYF,TGCAGCGTTCGGACAGGGGAGAGCGGGCAGTATTTT
NA,NA,TRBV19,TRBJ2-7,CASRDSSNEQYF,TGTGCCAGTAGAGACAGTTCAAACGAGCAGTACTTC